Listed below are T cell receptor beta chains from one sample, sequenced in a study of T cells in Graves' hyperthyroidism and ophthalmopathy. TCRdb called the multiplex PCR reads again in MiXCR, with one record for every CDR3 protein. Of almost 600,000 distinct CDR3 sequences detected, approximately 44% appear once; the ten largest clones hold around 8%. Sequencing was done on a sample of peripheral blood or thyroid tissue (not recorded which). These receptor sequences come from a woman between 18 and 29 years old with Graves' hyperthyroidism. The CDR3 runs from the conserved cysteine through the conserved F or W. The order of the fields is clone size, V gene, D gene, J gene, CDR3 DNA, CDR3 protein. A D gene is named only where the DNA matches it firmly. A clone size is listed for some rows: how often the clone was seen (once, few, many), or a class if it is expanded.

clone size: many
V gene: TRBV5-8
D gene: NA
J gene: TRBJ1-1
CDR3 DNA: TGTGCCAGCAGCATGGGGCTTGCTTCCACTGAAGCTTTCTTT
CDR3 protein: CASSMGLASTEAFF

clone size: many
V gene: TRBV12-3/TRBV12-4
D gene: NA
J gene: TRBJ2-7
CDR3 DNA: TGTGCCAGCAGTTTACGATATGCAGGGAACTACGAGCAGTACTTC
CDR3 protein: CASSLRYAGNYEQYF

clone size: NA
V gene: TRBV7-9
D gene: NA
J gene: TRBJ2-1
CDR3 DNA: TGTGCCAGTTCTCTAGCGAACAATGAGCAGTTCTTC
CDR3 protein: CASSLANNEQFF

clone size: NA
V gene: TRBV24-1
D gene: NA
J gene: TRBJ2-7
CDR3 DNA: TGTGCCACCAGTGAGACCCGCAATGAGCAGTACTTC
CDR3 protein: CATSETRNEQYF

clone size: many
V gene: TRBV7-8
D gene: NA
J gene: TRBJ1-5
CDR3 DNA: TGTGCCAGCAGCCCCTTTTATAGCAATCAGCCCCAGCATTTT
CDR3 protein: CASSPFYSNQPQHF

clone size: many
V gene: TRBV6-2/TRBV6-3
D gene: NA
J gene: TRBJ1-5
CDR3 DNA: TGTGCCAGCAGTTACAGGGATCGGCCCCAGCATTTT
CDR3 protein: CASSYRDRPQHF

clone size: many
V gene: TRBV10-3
D gene: TRBD2
J gene: TRBJ2-5
CDR3 DNA: TGTGCCATCAGGACCATTAGCGGGAGGAAAGAGACCCAGTACTTC
CDR3 protein: CAIRTISGRKETQYF

clone size: NA
V gene: TRBV7-3
D gene: TRBD2
J gene: TRBJ2-1
CDR3 DNA: TGTGCCAGCAGCCCCCGCACTAGCGGGACAAGGGAGCAGTTCTTC
CDR3 protein: CASSPRTSGTREQFF

clone size: few
V gene: TRBV2
D gene: NA
J gene: TRBJ2-1
CDR3 DNA: TGTGCCAGCAGTGGTTCGAGGGCTAGCGCGTACAATGAGCAGTTCTTC
CDR3 protein: CASSGSRASAYNEQFF

clone size: many
V gene: TRBV5-6
D gene: NA
J gene: TRBJ2-7
CDR3 DNA: TGTGCCAGCAGCCTTACCGGGACCGCACTCTACGAGCAGTACTTC
CDR3 protein: CASSLTGTALYEQYF

clone size: NA
V gene: TRBV2
D gene: NA
J gene: TRBJ1-2
CDR3 DNA: TGTGCCAGCAGTGCTAGAGATCGGGGGTACTATGGCTACACCTTC
CDR3 protein: CASSARDRGYYGYTF

clone size: NA
V gene: TRBV6-5
D gene: NA
J gene: TRBJ2-2
CDR3 DNA: TGTGCCAGCGACGACGGGAACACCGGGGAGCTGTTTTTT
CDR3 protein: CASDDGNTGELFF

clone size: few
V gene: TRBV6-6
D gene: NA
J gene: TRBJ1-3
CDR3 DNA: TGTGCCAGCAGTTATGAGGGCGCTAACGGAAACACCATATATTTT
CDR3 protein: CASSYEGANGNTIYF

clone size: many
V gene: TRBV19
D gene: NA
J gene: TRBJ2-7
CDR3 DNA: TGTGCCAGTAGTACCACGGGCATTCGGGGCACTTACGAGCAGTACTTC
CDR3 protein: CASSTTGIRGTYEQYF